This TCR beta chain derives from a study of blood T cell repertoires in COVID-19. Study at large: Researchers got acute and convalescent COVID-19 samples from the United States, Italy and Spain.

Original handling: The authors estimated nucleated cell counts from reference gene primer amplification. Here immunoSEQ multiplex PCR was the method, and the copy in TCRdb shows in-frame clones only, minus some. The V and J calls and clone size were taken over from that table, and D and trimming were inferred from the DNA. The data contain some 220,000 clones, around 85% of them singletons. Participant age was about 18 to 89 years, and participants resided in 20 to 30 US areas. Self-reported history from a screening survey and questionnaire set each donor's cohort. This CDR3 comprises 15 residues. CDR1 is SGDLS, CDR2 YYNGEE, per germline. With 2 bases clipped from V and 3 bases from J, the junction kept 7 bases outside the gene matches.

This clonotype originated in a woman between 50 and 59 years old in a cohort exposed to, infected with or recovered from COVID-19 (not recorded which). What was sequenced was PBMCs or T cells enriched from blood (not recorded which). V and J are TRBV9 and TRBJ2-5; 7 nucleotides align to TRBD1. The CDR3 region has the DNA TGTGCCAGCAGCGTCTCCGGGACAGCCAAAGAGACCCAGTACTTC. Translating it yields CASSVSGTAKETQYF. Filled out from reference TRBV9 and TRBJ2-5, the complete variable domain reads DSGVTQTPKHLITATGQRVTLRCSPRSGDLSVYWYQQSLDQGLQFLIQYYNGEERAKGNILERFSAQQFPDLHSELNLSSLELGDSALYFCASSVSGTAKETQYFGPGTRLLVL.